These 5 T cell receptor beta chains came from one sample sequenced in a study of T-cell reconstitution after alpha-beta-depleted transplantation in children. TCRbeta library preparation incorporated unique molecular identifiers. Each CDR3 protein gets one entry after TCRdb re-called the PCR reads with MiXCR. Here the sample spans a few hundred thousand distinct CDR3 sequences, roughly 21% being singletons. The starting material was PBMCs, mostly from graft donor cells, obtained 180 days after TCRalphabeta/CD19-depleted stem cell transplant. The receptors originated from a male patient between 10 and 17 years old who had a stem cell transplant for acute lymphoblastic leukemia, so the T cells may come from the graft donor.

The chain links TRBV10-3 to TRBJ2-1, with TRBD2 identical over 8 bases. CDR1 is ENHRY, CDR2 SYGVKD, per germline. The J segment lost 4 bases and the V segment lost 0 bases, leaving 5 bases of the junction unmatched. The CDR3 has 16 amino acids. The CDR3 sequence is CAISESSGLVYNEQFF. The CDR3 DNA sequence: TGTGCCATCAGTGAGTCGTCGGGACTAGTGTACAATGAGCAGTTCTTC.

A few counts support this clonotype. J is TRBJ1-1 and V is TRBV7-9; TRBD1 might be the D (5 bases). Germline V gene sequence: CDR1 SEHNR, CDR2 FQNEAQ (reference sequence). The CDR3 spans 13 residues. V was pared by 3 bases and J by 8 bases, with 13 bases between. The CDR3 loop reads CASSFPGRKEAFF. The DNA of the CDR3 is TGTGCCAGCAGCTTTCCGGGACGGAAAGAAGCTTTCTTT.

CDR3 sequence (DNA): TGTGCCAGCAGCCCTAGAAACAGGGAAACGGGCTCTGGGGCCAACGTCCTGACTTTC. This translates into CASSPRNRETGSGANVLTF. The chain uses TRBV11-2 and TRBJ2-6; a possible D gene is TRBD1 (6 bases). Trimming took off 5 bases at V and 0 bases at J, with 20 bases between the two ends. The CDR3 is 19 residues long. Germline V gives CDR1 SGHAT, CDR2 FQNNGV.

This chain connects TRBV4-1 to TRBJ2-3; the match to TRBD2 covers 11 bases. Losses at the gene ends were 1 base for V and 6 bases for J; bases not matched to a gene: 9. Per germline, CDR1 MGHRA and CDR2 YSYEKL. The CDR3 runs 17 residues. CDR3 bases: TGCGCCAGCAGCCAAGGGCCTAGCGGGAGGAAGTATGATACGCAGTATTTT. This codes for CASSQGPSGRKYDTQYF.

The chain has TRBV27 and TRBJ2-7; 7 bases align to TRBD1. Germline lookup yields CDR1 MNHEY and CDR2 SMNVEV (reference sequence). With 2 bases clipped from V and 6 bases from J, the junction kept 10 bases outside the gene matches. CDR3 size: 15 residues. The chain's CDR3 is CASSLLTGAYGEQYF. The CDR3 DNA follows: TGTGCCAGCAGTTTACTCACAGGGGCATATGGCGAGCAGTACTTC.